Sequencing of this T cell receptor beta chain was carried out in a study of spatial heterogeneity in lung cancer. Turning to the study itself: Beta-chain sequences were consistently detected more often than alpha-chain sequences.

The sample holds many counts of this clonotype. Its specificity is unknown. This beta chain is a stray sequence in a library constructed for alpha chains; its clone size is not meaningful. Each TCR cDNA molecule bore a unique molecular identifier. Each CDR3 protein gets one entry after TCRdb re-called the 5' RACE reads with MiXCR. The sample has about 13,000 distinct CDR3 sequences, 5.1% seen once. Overall study findings and caveats: Intratumoral expanded alpha and beta TCR counts were found to track tumor mutation counts. Ubiquitous nonsynonymous mutations were tracked by counts of ubiquitous expanded TCRs, and regional ones by counts of regional expanded TCRs.

Indicated time point: sample taken at primary tumor resection. Patients with untreated early-stage non-small cell lung cancer, numbering around 71, were the donors. Trimming cost V 5 bases and J 5 bases; bases outside gene matches: 5. Germline V CDR1 and CDR2: DFQATT, SNEGSKA (reference sequence). The CDR3 spans 12 residues. The input for sequencing was lung tumor tissue, taken at surgery. This receptor was identified in a male donor with early-stage non-small cell lung cancer. The rearrangement links TRBV20-1 to TRBJ2-5; 7 nucleotides line up with TRBD1. This CDR3 is CSASDRVETQYF. Written as DNA, the CDR3 is TGCAGTGCTTCAGACAGGGTGGAGACCCAGTACTTC.